Each of the 2 T cell receptor beta chains below was sequenced from the same sample in a study of blood T cell repertoires in COVID-19. Assay used: immunoSEQ multiplex PCR; TCRdb lists only in-frame clones, some missing. The sample yields about 120,000 clones, around 76% seen once. Sequencing input: peripheral blood. The receptors here all came from a man between 65 and 85 years old with acute or convalescent COVID-19.

This clone was detected a few times. The chain has TRBV7-2 and TRBJ2-2, with unresolved D. With 3 bases removed from V and 0 bases from J, the gap between germline ends came to 8 bases. This CDR3 has 15 amino acids. CDR1 is SGHTA, CDR2 FQGNSA, per germline. The CDR3: CASSLSLPNTGELFF. In nucleotides, the CDR3 is TGTGCCAGCAGCTTGAGTCTTCCGAACACCGGGGAGCTGTTTTTT.

V is TRBV30 and J is TRBJ1-1; no reliable D call. V was pared by 0 bases and J by 1 base, with 6 bases between. CDR3 length: 13 amino acids. Germline-derived CDR1 and CDR2 are GTSNPN and SVGIG (reference sequence). CDR3 residues: CAWSVRQNTEAFF. CDR3 nucleotide sequence: TGTGCCTGGAGTGTACGACAGAACACTGAAGCTTTCTTT.